The clone carrying this T cell receptor (beta chain) was picked up many times. The antigen is unknown. TCRdb processed the 5' RACE reads anew with MiXCR; each CDR3 protein has one entry. This table has some 560,000 distinct CDR3 sequences, 9.6% appearing once. The record originates from a study of identical twins. Whole-study results and caveats: Out-of-frame alpha sequences shared by twins were enriched for low generation probability. Partial confounding of zero-insertion analyses by invariant MAIT and iNKT cells was possible.

The same specimen was also included in a second study, on yellow fever vaccine responses in identical twins.

This clonotype originated in a young woman in good health. Sequenced input: PBMCs.

The CDR3 sequence is CASSRRQGGDEQFF. DNA of the CDR3: TGTGCCAGCAGCCGAAGACAGGGTGGGGATGAGCAGTTCTTC. The V and J genes are TRBV14 and TRBJ2-1, with TRBD1 matching 7 bases. The CDR3 has 14 residues. With 4 bases clipped from V and 8 bases from J, the junction kept 8 bases outside the gene matches. Germline lookup yields CDR1 SGHDN and CDR2 FVKESK.